These T cell receptor beta chains were read from a single sample in a study of early T cells in non-severe SARS-CoV-2 infection. TCRdb re-derived calls from the 5' RACE reads in MiXCR, one entry per CDR3 protein. The sample contains tens of thousands of distinct CDR3 sequences, approximately 13% of which appear only once. Specimen: whole blood. Receptor source: an adult who was a healthcare worker with PCR-confirmed SARS-CoV-2 infection or an uninfected control (not recorded which). Each CDR3 is given with its conserved first and last residue. Fields, in order: clone size, D gene, J gene, V gene, CDR3 protein, CDR3 DNA. The D gene is left open where the match is weak. Expanded clones get a size class; other rows say once, few or many, or leave the size out.

few | NA | TRBJ1-1 | TRBV6-5 | CASRPWTTASSEAFF | TGTGCCAGCAGACCATGGACGACCGCTTCCTCTGAAGCTTTCTTT
many | NA | TRBJ1-5 | TRBV7-9 | CASSSLQGPVDQPQHF | TGTGCCAGCAGCTCCTTGCAGGGCCCGGTGGATCAGCCCCAGCATTTT
few | NA | TRBJ2-5 | TRBV20-1 | CSASPQYF | TGCAGTGCTAGCCCCCAGTACTTC
many | NA | TRBJ1-1 | TRBV3-1 | CASSQEGGNTEAFF | TGTGCCAGCAGCCAAGAGGGAGGGAACACTGAAGCTTTCTTT
many | NA | TRBJ2-3 | TRBV20-1 | CSAQTPTDTQYF | TGCAGTGCCCAAACCCCCACAGATACGCAGTATTTT
many | NA | TRBJ1-1 | TRBV29-1 | CSVLTGASLSDTEAFF | TGCAGCGTCCTAACCGGGGCTTCCCTGTCGGACACTGAAGCTTTCTTT
NA | TRBD1 | TRBJ2-7 | TRBV6-6 | CASSNTGTGEYF | TGTGCCAGTTCAAACACAGGGACAGGCGAGTACTTC
many | TRBD2 | TRBJ2-5 | TRBV29-1 | CSVGLAGGQETQYF | TGCAGCGTCGGACTAGCGGGAGGGCAAGAGACCCAGTACTTC
many | NA | TRBJ2-1 | TRBV7-3 | CASSSGGASYNEQFF | TGTGCCAGCAGCTCAGGGGGGGCATCCTACAATGAGCAGTTCTTC
few | NA | TRBJ2-6 | TRBV5-6 | CASSLGLSGANVLTF | TGTGCCAGCAGCTTGGGACTCTCTGGGGCCAACGTCCTGACTTTC
few | NA | TRBJ1-2 | TRBV4-1 | CASSQGYGGINYGYTF | TGCGCCAGCAGCCAAGGGTATGGGGGGATCAACTATGGCTACACCTTC
many | NA | TRBJ2-5 | TRBV29-1 | CSVERDQETQYF | TGCAGCGTTGAACGCGATCAAGAGACCCAGTACTTC
NA | NA | TRBJ2-1 | TRBV7-9 | CASSPKPLYRNEQFF | TGTGCCAGCAGCCCAAAACCTCTATACCGGAATGAGCAGTTCTTC
few | TRBD1 | TRBJ1-6 | TRBV6-6 | CASSLDRLNSPLHF | TGTGCCAGCAGCTTGGACAGGCTGAATTCACCCCTCCACTTT
many | TRBD1 | TRBJ1-4 | TRBV7-2 | CASSAGQGFEKLFF | TGTGCCAGCAGCGCGGGACAGGGGTTTGAAAAACTGTTTTTT
many | NA | TRBJ1-1 | TRBV5-1 | CASSGRVDGEAFF | TGCGCCAGCAGCGGCAGGGTTGACGGTGAAGCTTTCTTT
NA | NA | TRBJ1-3 | TRBV20-1 | CSAKSSSSGNTIYF | TGCAGTGCTAAGAGCAGCAGCTCTGGAAACACCATATATTTT
few | TRBD2 | TRBJ2-5 | TRBV19 | CASSIPFGEGTQYF | TGTGCCAGTAGTATCCCTTTCGGGGAGGGGACCCAGTACTTC
many | NA | TRBJ1-2 | TRBV2 | CASSADAPNYGYTF | TGTGCCAGCAGTGCAGACGCACCCAACTATGGCTACACCTTC
many | TRBD1 | TRBJ1-3 | TRBV7-6 | CASSRSGTASGNTIYF | TGTGCCAGCAGCCGGTCCGGGACAGCCTCTGGAAACACCATATATTTT
many | NA | TRBJ2-2 | TRBV11-2 | CASSLRGQGGTGELFF | TGTGCCAGCAGCTTACGGGGCCAGGGAGGCACCGGGGAGCTGTTTTTT
many | TRBD1 | TRBJ2-7 | TRBV20-1 | CSARDRDRVYEQYF | TGCAGTGCTAGGGACCGGGACAGGGTCTACGAGCAGTACTTC
few | NA | TRBJ2-1 | TRBV5-1 | CASSLQSAPYNEQFF | TGCGCCAGCAGCTTGCAGTCAGCTCCCTACAATGAGCAGTTCTTC
NA | NA | TRBJ1-2 | TRBV7-2 | CASSLTRVVDYGYTF | TGTGCCAGCAGCTTAACAAGGGTCGTTGACTATGGCTACACCTTC
few | NA | TRBJ1-4 | TRBV5-1 | CASSFTGLNEKLFF | TGCGCCAGCAGCTTTACAGGGTTGAATGAAAAACTGTTTTTT
few | NA | TRBJ2-1 | TRBV7-9 | CASSLWRVAVLYNEQFF | TGTGCCAGCAGCTTATGGAGGGTCGCGGTGTTGTACAATGAGCAGTTCTTC
few | TRBD2 | TRBJ2-7 | TRBV5-1 | CASSFGTSGIEQYF | TGCGCCAGCAGCTTCGGGACTAGCGGGATCGAGCAGTACTTC
many | TRBD2 | TRBJ2-3 | TRBV27 | CASRPLAVGGVGDTQYF | TGTGCCAGCAGGCCCCTAGCGGTCGGAGGGGTAGGAGATACGCAGTATTTT
many | NA | TRBJ1-5 | TRBV2 | CASSSPGNQPQHF | TGTGCCAGCAGTTCCCCAGGGAATCAGCCCCAGCATTTT
few | NA | TRBJ1-1 | TRBV7-9 | CASSSPGRMNTEAFF | TGTGCCAGCAGCAGTCCTGGACGGATGAACACTGAAGCTTTCTTT
NA | TRBD2 | TRBJ2-1 | TRBV14 | CASSALTSGGLNEQFF | TGTGCCAGCAGCGCCCTGACTAGCGGGGGACTCAATGAGCAGTTCTTC
few | NA | TRBJ1-1 | TRBV29-1 | CSVLYGEAFF | TGCAGCGTTCTCTACGGTGAAGCTTTCTTT
many | TRBD2 | TRBJ2-1 | TRBV2 | CASSEYPLIVTSGRYSNEQFF | TGTGCCAGCAGTGAATACCCGCTCATCGTGACTAGCGGGAGATATAGCAATGAGCAGTTCTTC
many | NA | TRBJ2-2 | TRBV7-2 | CASSQRAGRAGELFF | TGTGCCAGCAGCCAGAGGGCCGGCCGTGCCGGGGAGCTGTTTTTT
many | TRBD1 | TRBJ1-1 | TRBV5-1 | CASSLTGLTEAFF | TGTGCCAGCAGCTTGACAGGGTTGACTGAAGCTTTCTTT
NA | NA | TRBJ2-2 | TRBV3-1 | CASSQNDRTGELFF | TGTGCCAGCAGCCAAAACGACAGAACCGGGGAGCTGTTTTTT
NA | TRBD2 | TRBJ2-1 | TRBV7-2 | CASSPEGLAGGSEQFF | TGTGCCAGCAGCCCAGAGGGTCTAGCGGGGGGTTCTGAGCAGTTCTTC
few | NA | TRBJ2-7 | TRBV4-1 | CASSQNLPGTSYEQYF | TGCGCCAGCAGCCAAAATCTCCCCGGGACCTCCTACGAGCAGTACTTC
few | NA | TRBJ2-1 | TRBV20-1 | CSVRRDEQFF | TGCAGTGTTCGGAGGGATGAGCAGTTCTTC
NA | TRBD2 | TRBJ2-1 | TRBV2 | CASSVLASSYNEQFF | TGTGCCAGCAGTGTACTAGCGAGCTCCTACAATGAGCAGTTCTTC